This T cell receptor beta chain was found in a study of control samples from healthy donors and cancer patients (TCRdb year 2020). The library was prepared using the immunoSEQ multiplex PCR assay. The clones in this table, taken by TCRdb from immuneACCESS, are in-frame only. Not every clone is retained; where verified, under half of the shortfall comes from an unresolved V gene, and the cause of the rest is unknown. Recorded for this sample are approximately 220,000 clones; about 93% of them occurred a single time. The ten largest make up 1.5% of the sample. The CDR3 spans 14 residues, from the cysteine through the phenylalanine. The entry retains the CDR3 DNA only, 42 bases that are in frame from base 1. The germline V gene encodes CDR1 SNHLY and CDR2 FYNNEI. V lost 1 base and J lost 5 bases; the stretch between them is 11 bases long. This clone was seen only once. The specificity of this receptor is unknown. No base quality information exists; no much larger clone differs at one position.

Recombination linked TRBV2 to TRBJ2-5; a tentative D call is TRBD1 (6 bases match). The clonotype comes from a man aged 50 to 60 in good health. Input material: blood. CDR3 protein: CASSEGGGRETQYF. Read as DNA, the sequence is TGTGCCAGCAGTGAAGGAGGGGGTCGGGAGACCCAGTACTTC.